This T cell receptor beta chain was sequenced for a study of shared clonotypes between healthy human individuals. Study-wide context: Researchers assigned three CD4 naive, three CD4 memory, two CD8 naive and one CD8 memory plate to each donor. Study findings and constraints: Lower generation probabilities were found for non-shared clonotypes than for those shared by all four donors.

A remark on this clone: The target antigen is unknown.

Naive CD8 cells, CD45RO-negative and positively selected for CCR7, excluded terminally differentiated effector memory CD45RA+ cells. The study drew its donors from healthy HIV-negative adults without recent acute infections or vaccinations. Germline V CDR1 and CDR2: MGHRA, YSYEKL. The trim removed 3 bases at V and 5 bases at J, leaving 7 bases unmatched. The CDR3 is 15 residues long. Sequenced by immunoSEQ multiplex PCR; TCRdb stores in-frame clones only, minus some. The sample lists hundreds of thousands of clones, 90% to 97% occurring once. Material for sequencing was naive CD8+ T cells sorted from blood. The TCR sequence derives from a woman aged 25 to 45 in good health. This sequence joins TRBV4-1 and TRBJ2-7; 10 positions match TRBD2. Here the CDR3 reads CASSHLAGEFHEQYF. The CDR3 nucleotides read TGCGCCAGCAGCCACCTAGCGGGAGAATTCCACGAGCAGTACTTC.